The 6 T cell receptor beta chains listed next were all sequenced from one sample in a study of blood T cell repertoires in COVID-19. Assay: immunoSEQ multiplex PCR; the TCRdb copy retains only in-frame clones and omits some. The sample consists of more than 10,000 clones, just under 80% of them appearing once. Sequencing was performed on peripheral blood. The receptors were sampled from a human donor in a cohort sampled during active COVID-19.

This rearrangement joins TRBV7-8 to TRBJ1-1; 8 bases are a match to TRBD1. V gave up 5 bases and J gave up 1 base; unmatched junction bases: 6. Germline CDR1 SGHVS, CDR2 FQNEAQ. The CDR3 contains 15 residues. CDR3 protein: CASSQRTGPNTEAFF. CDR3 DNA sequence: TGTGCCAGCAGCCAAAGGACAGGGCCGAACACTGAAGCTTTCTTT.

The CDR3 DNA sequence: TGTGCCAGCAGCCGACGGGGGAACACTGAAGCTTTCTTT. This translates into CASSRRGNTEAFF. This chain joins TRBV7-6 and TRBJ1-1; no clear D gene. The ends were cut back, 5 bases at V and 1 base at J, with 8 bases in the middle. The CDR3 runs 13 residues. CDR1 SGHVS and CDR2 FNYEAQ come from the germline V gene.

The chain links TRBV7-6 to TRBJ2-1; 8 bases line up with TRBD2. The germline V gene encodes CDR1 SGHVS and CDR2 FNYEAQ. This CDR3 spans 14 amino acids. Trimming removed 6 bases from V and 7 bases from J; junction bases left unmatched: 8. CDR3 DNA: TGTGCCAGCAGTTCCCCGGGGGGGAGGAATGAGCAGTTCTTC. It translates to CASSSPGGRNEQFF.

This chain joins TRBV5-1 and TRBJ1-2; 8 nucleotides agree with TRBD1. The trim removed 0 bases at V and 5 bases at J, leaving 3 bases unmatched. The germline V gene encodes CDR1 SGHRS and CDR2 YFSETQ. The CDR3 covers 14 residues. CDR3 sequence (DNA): TGCGCCAGCAGCTTGGAGGGACAGGCGTATGGCTACACCTTC. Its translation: CASSLEGQAYGYTF.

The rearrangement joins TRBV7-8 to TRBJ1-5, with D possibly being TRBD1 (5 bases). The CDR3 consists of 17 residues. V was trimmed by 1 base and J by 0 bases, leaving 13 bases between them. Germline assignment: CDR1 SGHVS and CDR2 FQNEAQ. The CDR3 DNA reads TGTGCCAGCAGCTTAGGGGGAGGGGTTTATAGCAATCAGCCCCAGCATTTT. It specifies CASSLGGGVYSNQPQHF.

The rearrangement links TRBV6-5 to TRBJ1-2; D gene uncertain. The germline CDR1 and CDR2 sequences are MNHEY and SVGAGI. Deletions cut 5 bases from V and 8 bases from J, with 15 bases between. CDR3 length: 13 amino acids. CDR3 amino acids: CASSLREASGYTF. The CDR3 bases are TGTGCCAGCAGTCTCCGGGAGGCCTCGGGCTACACCTTC.